The present entry profiles one TCR beta chain with its context. No cognate antigen has been identified for it. No base quality information exists; no much larger clone differs at one position. This sample is part of a study of OX40 agonist ivuxolimab in advanced cancers. Study-level background: Ivuxolimab, which targeted the costimulatory receptor OX40 (CD134), was an agonistic, fully human IgG2 monoclonal antibody. The paper describes the monotherapy dose-escalation part (N ≈ 50 patients) of the phase I trial of ivuxolimab. A male proportion of nearly 85% and a mean age of 60 years, ranging from 23 to 79, were recorded for the dose-escalation cohort. Intravenous ivuxolimab was administered to patients every 2 weeks at six dose levels: 0.01, 0.1, 0.3, 1.5, 3 and 10 mg/kg. Peripheral TCRbeta sequencing was intended to test whether TCR sequence diversity was altered and clonal T-cell expansion was caused by ivuxolimab. Patients were allowed to have had prior anti-PD-1, anti-PD-L1 or anti-CTLA-4 therapy, and 30% to 40% of the dose-escalation patients had previously received checkpoint inhibitors. Of the 50 or so patients in dose escalation, about 20 had hepatocellular carcinoma, some 15 had melanoma, 9 had renal cell carcinoma and 9 had head and neck cancer. Partial responses were achieved by three dose-escalation patients, of whom one had hepatocellular carcinoma and two had cutaneous melanoma. What the authors observed across the whole study: Low levels of normalized T-cell clonal expansion were also seen in some nonresponding patients. The antigen specificity of the clonally expanded peripheral T cells was not determined. Partial responders in the 0.1-3.0 mg/kg groups had among the lowest normalized peripheral clonal expansion, especially among CD8+ T cells. At doses of 0.1 to 3.0 mg/kg, clonal expansion of both CD4+ and CD8+ T cells in blood was seen between baseline and week 6. On average, CD8+ T cells showed more expanded clones than CD4+ T cells after ivuxolimab.

Genomic DNA was extracted from sorted cells for sequencing of the TCRbeta CDR3 region. TCRbeta CDR3 regions were sequenced using the immunoSEQ Assay. The table comes from immuneACCESS by way of TCRdb, which keeps in-frame sequences with V and J called. Part of the clones is missing from these tables; in studies checked, under half for an unresolved V gene and the rest for unknown reasons. The sample records around 85,000 clones, 91% of which are singletons. The ten largest clones capture more than 7.5% of the sample. V sheds 1 base and J sheds 3 bases, leaving 13 bases between their ends. The CDR3 runs 16 residues from the cysteine to the phenylalanine. Only the CDR3 region is kept as DNA, spanning 48 bases read in frame from base 1. CDR1 and CDR2 (SGHTA, FQGNSA) derive from the germline V gene. Patients with autoimmune disease history or receiving systemic immunosuppression were excluded from the trial. Peripheral blood for TCR sequencing was collected from all dose cohorts at baseline, on cycle 4 day 1, and on cycle 7 day 1. The samples were drawn from a first-in-human, open-label, multicenter phase I dose-escalation trial of ivuxolimab. Adults with locally advanced or metastatic melanoma, renal cell, hepatocellular, or head and neck squamous cell carcinoma were enrolled in the trial. Before TCR sequencing, CD4+ and CD8+ T cells were separately sorted from peripheral blood.

The chain is assembled from TRBV7-2 and TRBJ2-1, with the D segment identity uncertain. The sequences come from CD4+ or CD8+ T cells sorted from blood, collected in a trial of the OX40 agonist ivuxolimab. This receptor was obtained from an adult with an advanced solid tumor such as melanoma, head and neck, liver or kidney cancer. The CDR3: CASSLEWAPIYNEQFF. The nucleotide sequence is given as TGTGCCAGCAGCTTAGAGTGGGCGCCAATCTACAATGAGCAGTTCTTC.